A selection of T cell receptor beta chains follows, all from one sample in a study of beta chain features in type 1 diabetes. Sequencing was performed with immunoSEQ multiplex PCR; in TCRdb, only in-frame clones are kept and a portion is missing. The sample includes fewer than 550,000 clones, over 10% of them seen just once. The specimen was naive CD4+ T cells from blood. The receptors here all came from a woman in her late teens or twenties in good health. Each CDR3 is given with its conserved first and last residue.

CDR3 protein: CASSSASGPGRSQFF; V gene: TRBV7-2
CDR3 protein: CASSTLSGIQGTQYF; V gene: TRBV7-9
CDR3 protein: CAIKGTVYQETQYF; V gene: TRBV10-3
CDR3 protein: CASSFVQGANYGYTF; V gene: TRBV4-2
CDR3 protein: CATSTLPRGGTYNEQFF; V gene: TRBV15
CDR3 protein: CASRLREKLFF; V gene: TRBV6-5
CDR3 protein: CASSSHPYNEQFF; V gene: TRBV9
CDR3 protein: CASSPDRGEFYGYTF; V gene: TRBV4-1
CDR3 protein: CASNPGGPDTQYF; V gene: TRBV9
CDR3 protein: CASSPAFGVGDNEQFF; V gene: TRBV7-9
CDR3 protein: CASSQGTSGVEEQFF; V gene: TRBV5-1
CDR3 protein: CASSLGAPTNTEAFF; V gene: TRBV2
CDR3 protein: CASSSPGLAGSKETQYF; V gene: TRBV28
CDR3 protein: CASSSLGLGGPNYGYTF; V gene: TRBV27
CDR3 protein: CASSRPGTIPYNEQFF; V gene: TRBV7-9
CDR3 protein: CASSPRQGGREYF; V gene: TRBV6-5
CDR3 protein: CASRGGATDTQYF; V gene: TRBV9
CDR3 protein: CASSLGQGGQPQHF; V gene: TRBV7-9
CDR3 protein: CASSQLAGELYEQYF; V gene: TRBV7-6
CDR3 protein: CASTADQSGANVLTF; V gene: TRBV2
CDR3 protein: CASKSGSNEQFF; V gene: TRBV19
CDR3 protein: CASGNRGRRDYEQYF; V gene: TRBV23-1
CDR3 protein: CASSPGGGSHSEFF; V gene: TRBV25-1
CDR3 protein: CASSSTSGSSEQYF; V gene: TRBV5-1
CDR3 protein: CASSRTGAYEQYF; V gene: TRBV19
CDR3 protein: CASSPILELGAKNIQYF; V gene: TRBV14
CDR3 protein: CASSVTAESQAEQFF; V gene: TRBV9
CDR3 protein: CATSKGQAGATQYF; V gene: TRBV15
CDR3 protein: CSVTRGNNEQFF; V gene: TRBV29-1
CDR3 protein: CASSQTGGEKLFF; V gene: TRBV4-1
CDR3 protein: CASSWIRGTGVPNEKLFF; V gene: TRBV27
CDR3 protein: CASSAWGSGNTIYF; V gene: TRBV25-1
CDR3 protein: CASSWVGLETQYF; V gene: TRBV6-5
CDR3 protein: CASSPPTGRTEAFF; V gene: TRBV6-5
CDR3 protein: CSVETGFYNEQFF; V gene: TRBV29-1
CDR3 protein: CASGAGFGAFF; V gene: TRBV7-9
CDR3 protein: CASSQLQHGEIYEQYF; V gene: TRBV4-2
CDR3 protein: CASSVVNRWRTEAFF; V gene: TRBV9
CDR3 protein: CASSDLITQFF; V gene: TRBV6-4
CDR3 protein: CASRLLATNEKLFF; V gene: TRBV12-2
CDR3 protein: CASSVGQGASQETQYF; V gene: TRBV9
CDR3 protein: CASSLAPSGRETQYF; V gene: TRBV7-2
CDR3 protein: CASSLQREAEETQYF; V gene: TRBV5-1
CDR3 protein: CASSAPGTSEYEQFF; V gene: TRBV6-6
CDR3 protein: CASSTASGGADTQYF; V gene: TRBV21-1
CDR3 protein: CASRAGLTYEQYF; V gene: TRBV7-2
CDR3 protein: CASSAYNEQFF; V gene: TRBV25-1
CDR3 protein: CSVAGGSETQYF; V gene: TRBV29-1
CDR3 protein: CASAGNIIRSYEQYF; V gene: TRBV6-1
CDR3 protein: CASSQGLAAKSSYNEQFF; V gene: TRBV4-1
CDR3 protein: CASSLTAGGNTIYF; V gene: TRBV27
CDR3 protein: CASSPLLAGANNEQFF; V gene: TRBV5-1